Reported below is one T cell receptor beta chain. Its antigen is still unknown. TCRdb keeps only in-frame clones here, not all; method: immunoSEQ multiplex PCR. Counted here are about 220,000 clones, roughly 88% occurring once; the ten biggest clones make up roughly a tenth. Treatment denoted: around 19 received Ad26.COV2.S at low or high dose, single or two shots; five or six received placebo; per-sample allocation not given. Collection of samples fell on day 63 after the first vaccine or placebo injection. Boston hosted the donor, who was an adult aged 18-55 years. An Ad26 vector expressing Wuhan-strain SARS-CoV-2 spike constituted the vaccine. Germline lookup yields CDR1 LNHDA and CDR2 SQIVND (reference sequence). The J segment lost 6 bases and the V segment lost 7 bases, leaving 5 bases of the junction unmatched. The CDR3 is made up of 13 amino acids. The entry originates in a study of Ad26.COV2.S vaccination and SARS-CoV-2 variants. Whole-study results and caveats: Individuals receiving vaccine had higher spike-specific TCR breadth than placebo recipients did. Vaccine and placebo groups showed comparable non-spike TCR breadth.

Specimen: peripheral blood, collected in a trial of Ad26.COV2.S vaccine versus placebo. The chain combines TRBV19 with TRBJ2-1, with 8 bases matching TRBD2. The TCR originated in a person between 18 and 60 years old who received the Ad26.COV2.S COVID-19 vaccine or a placebo. Written as DNA, the CDR3 is TGTGCCAGTACCGGGACTAGTGGCAATGAGCAGTTCTTC. Translating gives CASTGTSGNEQFF.